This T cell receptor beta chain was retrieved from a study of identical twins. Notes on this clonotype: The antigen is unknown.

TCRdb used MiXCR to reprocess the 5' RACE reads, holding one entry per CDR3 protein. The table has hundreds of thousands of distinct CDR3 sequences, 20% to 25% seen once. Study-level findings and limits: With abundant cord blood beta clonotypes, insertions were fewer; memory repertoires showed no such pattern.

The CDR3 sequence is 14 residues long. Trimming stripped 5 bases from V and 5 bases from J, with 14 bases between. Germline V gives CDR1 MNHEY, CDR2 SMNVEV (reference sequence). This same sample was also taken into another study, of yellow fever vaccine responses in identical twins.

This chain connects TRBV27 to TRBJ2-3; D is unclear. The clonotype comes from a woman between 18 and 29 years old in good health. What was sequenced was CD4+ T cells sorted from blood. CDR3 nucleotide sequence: TGTGCCAGCAGTAACCCTCACCTTGGAGATACGCAGTATTTT. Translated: CASSNPHLGDTQYF.